This T cell receptor (beta chain) was captured by sequencing in a study of shared clonotypes between healthy human individuals. Authors' data handling: Filtering differed for immunoSEQ, which gave only junction sequences without quality scores. Repertoires were generated with immunoSEQ multiplex PCR, while TCRdb's copy carries only in-frame clones and drops some. The DNA was the basis for D and trimming; V, J and clone size are from that table. This sample has 450,000 to 600,000 clones, with 79% found just once. CDR1 MGHDK and CDR2 SYGVNS come from the germline V gene. Trimming cost V 6 bases and J 2 bases, with 14 bases left between them. The CDR3 totals 14 residues.

The TCR was taken from a woman aged 40-49 years in good health. Some clones in this sample may be carry-over from other donors' samples. The V and J genes are TRBV25-1 and TRBJ2-7, with no clear D. Material: PBMCs. This CDR3 reads CASRGQTATYEQYF. The CDR3 DNA reads as TGTGCCAGCAGAGGCCAGACGGCAACCTACGAGCAGTACTTC.